A selection of T cell receptor beta chains follows, all from one sample in a study of CD8+ T cells in alopecia areata. Sequencing was performed with immunoSEQ multiplex PCR; in TCRdb, only in-frame clones are kept and a portion is missing. Among about 250,000 clones listed, under 70% were seen once. The material sequenced was CD4+ T cells sorted from blood, taken at week 0. The receptors derive from a human donor with alopecia areata. Both conserved end residues are part of each CDR3. D genes are given only for firm matches. Clone sizes are given selectively: once, few, many, or a class where the clone is expanded.

v_call: TRBV2; d_call: NA; cdr3_length: 12; j_call: TRBJ2-7; clone_size: NA; cdr3_aa: CASIQASYEQYF; cdr3_nt: TGTGCCAGCATCCAGGCCTCCTACGAGCAGTACTTC
v_call: TRBV7-6; d_call: NA; cdr3_length: 14; j_call: TRBJ1-6; clone_size: NA; cdr3_aa: CASSLEGLSSPLHF; cdr3_nt: TGTGCCAGCAGCTTAGAGGGGCTGAGTTCACCCCTCCACTTT
v_call: TRBV15; d_call: NA; cdr3_length: 15; j_call: TRBJ1-1; clone_size: once; cdr3_aa: CATSPRGGGHTEAFF; cdr3_nt: TGTGCCACCAGCCCCCGGGGGGGAGGCCACACTGAAGCTTTCTTT
v_call: TRBV12-5; d_call: NA; cdr3_length: 13; j_call: TRBJ2-7; clone_size: NA; cdr3_aa: CASGLEPFVEQYF; cdr3_nt: TGTGCTAGTGGTTTGGAGCCTTTTGTGGAGCAGTACTTC
v_call: TRBV4-1; d_call: TRBD2; cdr3_length: 15; j_call: TRBJ2-5; clone_size: many; cdr3_aa: CASSQEGLAQETQYF; cdr3_nt: TGCGCCAGCAGCCAAGAGGGACTAGCCCAAGAGACCCAGTACTTC
v_call: TRBV27; d_call: NA; cdr3_length: 16; j_call: TRBJ1-1; clone_size: NA; cdr3_aa: CASRAGTALLDTEAFF; cdr3_nt: TGTGCCAGCAGGGCCGGGACCGCCCTTTTGGACACTGAAGCTTTCTTT
v_call: TRBV29-1; d_call: NA; cdr3_length: 12; j_call: TRBJ1-2; clone_size: few; cdr3_aa: CSVDGGEHGYTF; cdr3_nt: TGCAGCGTTGACGGCGGGGAACATGGCTACACCTTC
v_call: TRBV9; d_call: TRBD2; cdr3_length: 14; j_call: TRBJ2-4; clone_size: NA; cdr3_aa: CASSVAREGDIQYF; cdr3_nt: TGTGCCAGCAGCGTAGCTCGGGAGGGGGACATTCAGTACTTC
v_call: TRBV18; d_call: NA; cdr3_length: 13; j_call: TRBJ2-5; clone_size: few; cdr3_aa: CASSTRLQETQYF; cdr3_nt: TGTGCCAGCTCCACTCGGCTCCAAGAGACCCAGTACTTC
v_call: TRBV29-1; d_call: TRBD1; cdr3_length: 15; j_call: TRBJ2-3; clone_size: NA; cdr3_aa: CSVEDSQGDTDTQYF; cdr3_nt: TGCAGCGTTGAAGATAGCCAGGGGGACACAGATACGCAGTATTTT
v_call: TRBV9; d_call: NA; cdr3_length: 14; j_call: TRBJ1-1; clone_size: NA; cdr3_aa: CASSVVTQKTEAFF; cdr3_nt: TGTGCCAGCAGCGTAGTGACTCAAAAAACTGAAGCTTTCTTT
v_call: TRBV7-2; d_call: NA; cdr3_length: 13; j_call: TRBJ2-7; clone_size: few; cdr3_aa: CASSLGRGYEQYF; cdr3_nt: TGTGCCAGCAGCTTAGGACGAGGTTACGAGCAGTACTTC
v_call: TRBV29-1; d_call: NA; cdr3_length: 15; j_call: TRBJ2-1; clone_size: once; cdr3_aa: CSAHGTLSSYNEQFF; cdr3_nt: TGCAGCGCCCACGGGACACTCTCATCCTACAATGAGCAGTTCTTC
v_call: TRBV7-6; d_call: NA; cdr3_length: 14; j_call: TRBJ1-6; clone_size: NA; cdr3_aa: CASRNDNYNSPLHF; cdr3_nt: TGTGCCAGCAGAAACGACAACTATAATTCACCCCTCCACTTT
v_call: TRBV30; d_call: NA; cdr3_length: 18; j_call: TRBJ2-7; clone_size: NA; cdr3_aa: CAWTSLGGGRPTSYEQYF; cdr3_nt: TGTGCCTGGACCTCCCTAGGGGGGGGACGACCTACATCCTACGAGCAGTACTTC
v_call: TRBV2; d_call: TRBD1; cdr3_length: 15; j_call: TRBJ2-2; clone_size: NA; cdr3_aa: CASNQDRRNTGELFF; cdr3_nt: TGTGCCAGCAACCAGGACAGGAGGAACACCGGGGAGCTGTTTTTT
v_call: TRBV30; d_call: NA; cdr3_length: 13; j_call: TRBJ1-5; clone_size: NA; cdr3_aa: CAWSEDRVQPQHF; cdr3_nt: TGTGCCTGGAGTGAGGACCGGGTTCAGCCCCAGCATTTT
v_call: TRBV4-2; d_call: NA; cdr3_length: 15; j_call: TRBJ2-5; clone_size: once; cdr3_aa: CASSQVLGTKETQYF; cdr3_nt: TGTGCCAGCAGCCAAGTTTTAGGGACGAAAGAGACCCAGTACTTC
v_call: TRBV6-6; d_call: NA; cdr3_length: 15; j_call: TRBJ1-5; clone_size: NA; cdr3_aa: CASSRAGTGNQPQHF; cdr3_nt: TGTGCCAGCAGCCGGGCCGGTACGGGCAATCAGCCCCAGCATTTT
v_call: TRBV4-1; d_call: TRBD2; cdr3_length: 17; j_call: TRBJ2-1; clone_size: NA; cdr3_aa: CASSQDQRGHSYNEQFF; cdr3_nt: TGCGCCAGCAGCCAAGATCAGCGGGGGCACTCCTACAATGAGCAGTTCTTC
v_call: TRBV5-1; d_call: TRBD2; cdr3_length: 16; j_call: TRBJ2-5; clone_size: NA; cdr3_aa: CASSLMASGEQETQYF; cdr3_nt: TGCGCCAGCAGCTTGATGGCTAGCGGGGAACAAGAGACCCAGTACTTC
v_call: TRBV2; d_call: NA; cdr3_length: 13; j_call: TRBJ2-3; clone_size: NA; cdr3_aa: CASNSGVGDTQYF; cdr3_nt: TGTGCCAGCAACTCAGGGGTAGGAGATACGCAGTATTTT
v_call: TRBV9; d_call: NA; cdr3_length: 12; j_call: TRBJ1-1; clone_size: NA; cdr3_aa: CASSVRDGEAFF; cdr3_nt: TGTGCCAGCAGCGTCAGGGACGGTGAAGCTTTCTTT
v_call: TRBV29-1; d_call: TRBD1; cdr3_length: 14; j_call: TRBJ2-7; clone_size: NA; cdr3_aa: CSVTGTDSSYEQYF; cdr3_nt: TGCAGCGTCACCGGGACAGACAGCTCCTACGAGCAGTACTTC
v_call: TRBV7-9; d_call: TRBD2; cdr3_length: 14; j_call: TRBJ2-5; clone_size: NA; cdr3_aa: CASSPLAGVETQYF; cdr3_nt: TGTGCCAGCAGCCCCCTGGCGGGGGTTGAGACCCAGTACTTC
v_call: TRBV29-1; d_call: TRBD2; cdr3_length: 16; j_call: TRBJ2-5; clone_size: NA; cdr3_aa: CSVALSLAGFQETQYF; cdr3_nt: TGCAGCGTTGCCCTCTCACTAGCGGGGTTTCAAGAGACCCAGTACTTC
v_call: TRBV7-8; d_call: NA; cdr3_length: 14; j_call: TRBJ2-3; clone_size: NA; cdr3_aa: CASSSDGPTDTQYF; cdr3_nt: TGTGCCAGCAGCTCCGACGGGCCCACAGATACGCAGTATTTT
v_call: TRBV30; d_call: NA; cdr3_length: 14; j_call: TRBJ1-4; clone_size: NA; cdr3_aa: CAWSVLGRGEKLFF; cdr3_nt: TGTGCCTGGAGTGTATTAGGGAGGGGGGAAAAACTGTTTTTT
v_call: TRBV10-3; d_call: NA; cdr3_length: 14; j_call: TRBJ2-4; clone_size: NA; cdr3_aa: CAIRDSLAKNIQYF; cdr3_nt: TGTGCCATCAGGGACAGTCTAGCCAAAAACATTCAGTACTTC